This passage covers 27 T cell receptor beta chains from one sample sequenced in a study of blood T cell repertoires in COVID-19 (TCRdb year 2020). The library was made by the immunoSEQ multiplex PCR assay. As stored in TCRdb, this immuneACCESS dataset retains in-frame rearrangements with V and J assigned. A fraction of the clones does not appear; measured against another copy, unresolved V genes explain less than half of the discrepancy, and the remainder lacks a known reason. The sample table shows just under 150,000 clones, and approximately 90% are seen once. The ten largest clones represent just under 0.95% of the sample. Sequencing was done on a sample of peripheral blood. These TCRs come from a woman aged 45-60 years with acute or convalescent COVID-19.

This chain joins TRBV7-2 and TRBJ2-3; 9 nucleotides align to TRBD1. The CDR3 is 14 residues long. With 1 base clipped from V and 4 bases from J, the junction kept 0 bases outside the gene matches. Germline values: CDR1 SGHTA, CDR2 FQGNSA. In DNA form, the CDR3 reads TGTGCCAGCAGCTTAGGGACAGGGGCAGATACGCAGTATTTT. This gives the protein CASSLGTGADTQYF.

The rearrangement joins TRBV9 to TRBJ2-1; D is possibly TRBD2 (6 bases). Between the trimmed V and J ends, which lost 7 bases and 8 bases, there was a span of 19 bases. The V gene's germline CDR1 is SGDLS and CDR2 YYNGEE. The CDR3 contains 14 residues. CDR3 nucleotides: TGTGCCAGCGGCCCCGGGGGTGATATCTATGAGCAGTTCTTC. Amino acid sequence: CASGPGGDIYEQFF.

The rearrangement uses TRBV5-1 and TRBJ1-2; 9 bases match TRBD1. V dropped 0 bases and J dropped 7; count of bases not matched to a gene: 7. In germline, CDR1 is SGHRS, CDR2 YFSETQ. The CDR3 consists of 15 residues. CDR3 loop: CASSLVTGGTAGYTF. CDR3 nucleotide sequence: TGCGCCAGCAGCTTGGTTACAGGGGGCACGGCTGGCTACACCTTC. Together with reference TRBV5-1 and TRBJ1-2, the CDR3 gives the full variable domain: KAGVTQTPRYLIKTRGQQVTLSCSPISGHRSVSWYQQTPGQGLQFLFEYFSETQRNKGNFPGRFSGRQFSNSRSEMNVSTLELGDSALYLCASSLVTGGTAGYTFGSGTRLTVV.

The chain couples TRBV27 to TRBJ2-7; tentative D call: TRBD1 (6 bases). The germline CDR1 and CDR2 sequences are MNHEY and SMNVEV (reference sequence). The CDR3 has 13 residues. V shed 4 bases and J shed 3 bases, with 10 bases lying between them. The CDR3 DNA is TGTGCCAGCAGTTCGGGACAAGTCTACGAGCAGTACTTC. It codes for CASSSGQVYEQYF.

As regards this clone: Germline is not matched at one junction end, which may reflect a read error. This rearrangement joins TRBV15 to TRBJ1-3, with unresolved D. The CDR3 has 10 amino acids. Germline-derived CDR1 and CDR2 are LNHNV and YYDKDF (reference sequence). The CDR3: CATSRGGLYF. Written as DNA, the CDR3 is TGTGCCACCAGCAGAGGTGGGCTGTACTTT.

The gene calls are TRBV11-2 and TRBJ2-7; D remains unclear. CDR1 is SGHAT and CDR2 is FQNNGV in the germline V gene. This CDR3 contains 14 residues. Trimming took off 6 bases at V and 2 bases at J, with 14 bases between the two ends. CDR3: CASSLNLVTYEQYF. In nucleotides, the CDR3 is TGTGCCAGCAGTCTAAACCTAGTCACCTACGAGCAGTACTTC.

The chain links TRBV11-2 to TRBJ1-6; 10 nucleotides line up with TRBD1. The CDR3 covers 16 residues. Germline V gives CDR1 SGHAT, CDR2 FQNNGV. Unmatched junction bases numbered 11, after V lost 5 bases and J lost 10 bases. The CDR3 here is CASSLDTRDRGSPLHF. CDR3 bases: TGTGCCAGCAGCCTGGATACTCGGGACAGGGGATCACCCCTCCACTTT.

V gene TRBV5-6 combines with J gene TRBJ1-2; 7 bases are a match to TRBD1. V shed 2 bases, J shed 5 bases, and the junction held 6 bases outside the gene matches. CDR1 and CDR2 (germline): SGHDT, YYEEEE. There are 14 residues in the CDR3. CDR3 bases: TGTGCCAGCAGCTTAGGGCAACAGGGGTATGGCTACACCTTC. Translation gives CASSLGQQGYGYTF. The variable domain in full, completed from reference TRBV5-6 and TRBJ1-2, reads DAGVTQSPTHLIKTRGQQVTLRCSPKSGHDTVSWYQQALGQGPQFIFQYYEEEERQRGNFPDRFSGHQFPNYSSELNVNALLLGDSALYLCASSLGQQGYGYTFGSGTRLTVV.

The genes are TRBV18 and TRBJ1-1; D remains unclear. The V end lost 5 bases, the J end lost 1 base, and 8 bases lay between the germline ends. Germline CDR1 and CDR2: KGHSH and LQKENI. The CDR3 extends over 13 amino acids. The CDR3: CASSYEANTEAFF. Here the CDR3 DNA reads TGTGCCAGCTCATATGAGGCGAACACTGAAGCTTTCTTT.

The chain couples TRBV19 to TRBJ2-1; 11 bases align to TRBD2. This CDR3 spans 15 amino acids. Losses at the gene ends were 6 bases for V and 3 bases for J; bases not matched to a gene: 4. Per germline, CDR1 LNHDA and CDR2 SQIVND (reference sequence). The CDR3 nucleotides are TGTGCCAGTAGCACGACTAGCGGGAACTACAATGAGCAGTTCTTC. Translated, it gives CASSTTSGNYNEQFF.

The gene calls are TRBV5-1 and TRBJ1-1; TRBD1 might be the D (5 bases). This CDR3 is built from 12 residues. Trimming took 0 bases from V and 8 from J, leaving 8 bases between them. The germline CDR1 and CDR2 sequences are SGHRS and YFSETQ. The CDR3 bases are TGCGCCAGCAGCTTGGTAGGGGTAGAAGCTTTCTTT. It yields the protein CASSLVGVEAFF. Combining the CDR3 with reference TRBV5-1 and TRBJ1-1 gives the whole variable domain KAGVTQTPRYLIKTRGQQVTLSCSPISGHRSVSWYQQTPGQGLQFLFEYFSETQRNKGNFPGRFSGRQFSNSRSEMNVSTLELGDSALYLCASSLVGVEAFFGQGTRLTVV.

The V call is TRBV7-9, the J call TRBJ2-7; D is possibly TRBD1 (5 bases). V lost 2 bases to trimming and J lost 3 bases, with 17 bases between them. From germline, CDR1 is SEHNR and CDR2 FQNEAQ (reference sequence). CDR3 size: 16 residues. CDR3 region: CASSLSVPGHNYEQYF. The CDR3 DNA reads as TGTGCCAGCAGCTTATCCGTACCAGGGCATAACTACGAGCAGTACTTC.

V gene TRBV29-1 combines with J gene TRBJ2-1; D call uncertain. Germline V gives CDR1 SQVTM, CDR2 ANQGSEA. V was clipped by 4 bases and J by 0 bases, with 10 bases between them. CDR3 length: 14 amino acids. CDR3 amino acids: CSVGVVPSYNEQFF. The CDR3 DNA reads as TGCAGCGTTGGCGTCGTTCCCTCCTACAATGAGCAGTTCTTC.

This clone was observed a few times. This rearrangement joins TRBV5-4 to TRBJ2-2, with D tentatively TRBD1 (5 bases). Trimming pared 0 bases from V and 4 bases from J, leaving 7 bases between. The CDR3 covers 14 residues. CDR1 and CDR2 from the germline V gene are SGHNT and YYREEE (reference sequence). CDR3 bases: TGTGCCAGCAGCTTGGGCAGGGCCACCGGGGAGCTGTTTTTT. Translating it yields CASSLGRATGELFF.

The chain is built from TRBV9 and TRBJ2-2; D is ambiguous. The V gene lost 0 bases and the J gene lost 5 bases, with 11 bases spanning the gap. CDR3 size: 15 residues. Germline lookup yields CDR1 SGDLS and CDR2 YYNGEE. The CDR3 is CASSVDSLPTGELFF. DNA for the CDR3: TGTGCCAGCAGCGTAGATAGCCTCCCGACCGGGGAGCTGTTTTTT.

This chain links TRBV5-1 with TRBJ1-2; 7 positions match TRBD1. CDR1 SGHRS and CDR2 YFSETQ come from the germline V gene. The J segment lost 5 bases and the V segment lost 0 bases, leaving 4 bases of the junction unmatched. The CDR3 is 14 residues long. The DNA for the CDR3 is TGCGCCAGCAGCTTGGGGTCAGGGGGATATGGCTACACCTTC. Translating gives CASSLGSGGYGYTF.

The genes are TRBV13 and TRBJ2-1; D is uncertain. This CDR3 contains 14 residues. CDR1 PRHDT and CDR2 FYEKMQ come from the germline V gene (reference sequence). Trimming cost V 5 bases and J 4 bases, with 12 bases left between them. The CDR3 is CASSLETLYNEQFF. DNA of the CDR3: TGTGCCAGCAGCCTAGAGACTTTATACAATGAGCAGTTCTTC.

The chain uses TRBV18 and TRBJ2-3, with 9 bases fitting TRBD1. The CDR3 runs to 16 residues. CDR1 is KGHSH and CDR2 is LQKENI in the germline V gene. The junction had 10 bases not matched to a gene; V was cut back by 5 bases and J by 4 bases. The CDR3 protein is CASSKEDRGGPDTQYF. In DNA form, the CDR3 reads TGTGCCAGCTCAAAAGAGGACAGGGGAGGGCCAGATACGCAGTATTTT.

J is TRBJ2-2 and V is TRBV7-9; 7 bases are shared with TRBD1. Germline CDR1 is SEHNR and CDR2 is FQNEAQ (reference sequence). The CDR3 has 16 amino acids. Trimming took 1 base from V and 3 from J; bases not matched to a gene: 5. The CDR3: CASSLVGQGDTGELFF. Here the CDR3 DNA reads TGTGCCAGCAGCTTAGTCGGGCAGGGGGACACCGGGGAGCTGTTTTTT.

This rearrangement joins TRBV27 to TRBJ1-2; 10 nucleotides align to TRBD1. The CDR3 runs 14 residues. Germline CDR1 MNHEY, CDR2 SMNVEV (reference sequence). The junction had 5 bases not matched to a gene; V was cut back by 6 bases and J by 4 bases. For the CDR3, the DNA is TGTGCCAGCAGGACAGGGGGCGGGGGCTATGGCTACACCTTC. Translation gives CASRTGGGGYGYTF.

The chain has TRBV5-1 and TRBJ2-5, with 13 bases aligning to TRBD2. The CDR3 covers 15 residues. V gave up 4 bases and J gave up 3 bases; unmatched junction bases: 3. Germline V gene sequence: CDR1 SGHRS, CDR2 YFSETQ. CDR3 DNA: TGCGCCAGCAGCCGAGGACTAGCGGGAGAAGAGACCCAGTACTTC. It yields the protein CASSRGLAGEETQYF. The full variable domain, with the rest looked up from reference TRBV5-1 and TRBJ2-5, is KAGVTQTPRYLIKTRGQQVTLSCSPISGHRSVSWYQQTPGQGLQFLFEYFSETQRNKGNFPGRFSGRQFSNSRSEMNVSTLELGDSALYLCASSRGLAGEETQYFGPGTRLLVL.

This clone was recorded only once. The V gene is TRBV7-9, the J gene TRBJ1-2; weak D call: TRBD1 (6 bases). The V and J ends lost 5 bases and 8 bases respectively, with 15 bases between them. CDR3 size: 13 residues. Germline lookup yields CDR1 SEHNR and CDR2 FQNEAQ (reference sequence). The CDR3 here is CASSLRGRRGYTF. In DNA, the CDR3 is TGTGCCAGCAGCCTGCGGGGGCGAAGGGGCTACACCTTC.

The genes are TRBV6-5 and TRBJ1-1; D is unresolved. The V end was cut by 0 bases, the J end by 1 base, with 6 bases between. This CDR3 spans 14 amino acids. Germline V lookup: CDR1 MNHEY, CDR2 SVGAGI. The CDR3 sequence: CASSYSGRNTEAFF. CDR3 sequence (DNA): TGTGCCAGCAGTTACTCAGGGAGGAACACTGAAGCTTTCTTT.

The CDR3 region is CASSQGPRVFDEQFF. The DNA for the CDR3 is TGTGCCAGCAGCCAAGGGCCCCGTGTGTTCGATGAGCAGTTCTTC. V usage is TRBV3-1 (or the pseudogene TRBV3-2) and J usage is TRBJ2-1, with no clear D. Germline assignment: CDR1 LGHDT and CDR2 YNNKEL (reference sequence). With 1 base removed from V and 8 bases from J, the gap between germline ends came to 15 bases. CDR3 length: 15 amino acids.

The chain employs TRBV7-6 and TRBJ2-2; 10 bases match TRBD1. The CDR3 covers 15 residues. V shed 3 bases and J 3 bases; nucleotides not matched to a gene: 1. Germline CDR1 is SGHVS and CDR2 is FNYEAQ. CDR3 nucleotides: TGTGCCAGCAGCTTTGGGACAGGGGACACCGGGGAGCTGTTTTTT. It encodes CASSFGTGDTGELFF.

This CDR3 is CASSPPPVGGYGYTF. CDR3 bases: TGTGCCAGCAGCCCCCCCCCGGTAGGGGGCTACGGCTACACCTTC. This rearrangement joins TRBV5-6 to TRBJ1-2; 7 nucleotides agree with TRBD1. The ends lost 4 bases at V and 8 bases at J; junction bases unmatched: 14. Germline V CDR1 and CDR2: SGHDT, YYEEEE. The CDR3 runs to 15 residues.

This clone was seen only once. The genes are TRBV29-1 and TRBJ2-7; D gene uncertain. Germline V gene sequence: CDR1 SQVTM, CDR2 ANQGSEA. The CDR3 contains 13 residues. The ends were cut back, 1 base at V and 3 bases at J, with 10 bases in the middle. CDR3 in DNA: TGCAGCGTTGAAGTGGCGGAAAACTACGAGCAGTACTTC. It is translated as CSVEVAENYEQYF.